This paragraph reports one T cell receptor (beta chain). The method was immunoSEQ multiplex PCR; TCRdb's version includes in-frame clones alone and lacks a portion of them. The sample contains approximately 89,000 clones, under 90% of which appear only once. The sample comes from a study of control samples from healthy donors and cancer patients. The V and J ends lost 2 bases and 6 bases respectively, with 9 bases between them. This CDR3 is 13 amino acids long. Germline V CDR1 and CDR2: KGHDR, SFDVKD. V gene TRBV24-1 combines with J gene TRBJ1-2; a weak D match, TRBD1 (6 bases). The sequence came from a woman aged 40 to 50 in good health. The sample consisted of blood. The chain's CDR3 is CATSDSPGDGYTF. DNA of the CDR3: TGTGCCACCAGTGATTCCCCAGGGGATGGCTACACCTTC.